The 10 T cell receptor beta chains given below trace back to one sample, sequenced in a study of T-cell reconstitution after alpha-beta-depleted transplantation in children. It was with unique molecular identifiers that the TCRbeta library was prepared. MiXCR, applied by TCRdb to the PCR reads, yields one record per CDR3 protein. The repertoire includes 200,000 to 300,000 distinct CDR3 sequences, 12% of them detected once, and 2% to 3% sits in the top ten. The starting material was PBMCs from the stem cell graft donor, obtained from the stem cell graft. The receptors stem from a human donor who donated a stem cell graft to a child with acute lymphoblastic leukemia.

This clonotype was seen ten or more times. V gene TRBV21-1 combines with J gene TRBJ1-1. TRBV21-1 represents a pseudogene. CDR3 length: 15 amino acids. The CDR3 protein is CASSHRVGHPTEAFF. CDR3 nucleotide sequence: TGTGCCAGCAGCCACCGGGTTGGCCATCCGACGGAAGCTTTCTTT.

This clonotype has a handful of counts. The rearrangement uses TRBV7-2 and TRBJ1-5, with D unresolved. V gave up 1 base and J gave up 4 bases, with 11 bases separating them. This CDR3 has 15 amino acids. CDR1 and CDR2 (germline): SGHTA, FQGNSA. The CDR3 spells CASSLEPVKNQPQHF. The CDR3 DNA sequence: TGTGCCAGCAGCTTAGAACCCGTAAAAAATCAGCCCCAGCATTTT. Filled out from reference TRBV7-2 and TRBJ1-5, the complete variable domain reads GAGVSQSPSNKVTEKGKDVELRCDPISGHTALYWYRQSLGQGLEFLIYFQGNSAPDKSGLPSDRFSAERTGGSVSTLTIQRTQQEDSAVYLCASSLEPVKNQPQHFGDGTRLSIL.

Comment on this clonotype: This clone may be a read error of a much larger clone one base away. The chain recombines TRBV6-6 with TRBJ2-5, with 7 bases aligning to TRBD1. The CDR3 has 13 amino acids. Germline loops: CDR1 MNHNY, CDR2 SVGAGI (reference sequence). The CDR3 sequence: CASTYRGQETQCF. In DNA form, the CDR3 reads TGTGCCAGCACCTACAGGGGCCAAGAGACCCAGTGCTTC.

This clonotype was seen at least ten times. CDR3 in DNA: TGTGCCAGCAGTTTAGCGCACGAAGTCGATGGCTACACCTTC. It is translated as CASSLAHEVDGYTF. V is TRBV12-3 or TRBV12-4 and J is TRBJ1-2; D is unresolved. V lost 0 bases to trimming and J lost 6 bases, with 11 bases between them. The CDR3 is 14 residues long.

This clonotype was seen repeatedly, ten times or more. This chain uses TRBV20-1 with TRBJ1-4; unclear D gene. CDR3 size: 13 residues. Trimming took off 6 bases at V and 5 bases at J, with 13 bases between the two ends. The germline V gene has CDR1 DFQATT and CDR2 SNEGSKA (reference sequence). Here the CDR3 DNA reads TGCAGTGCCCCTGGGAGACTCAATGAAAAACTGTTTTTT. It codes for CSAPGRLNEKLFF.

This clonotype was detected many times. This rearrangement joins TRBV30 to TRBJ2-1; 8 bases are shared with TRBD2. The CDR3 length is 12 residues. The ends lost 0 bases at V and 9 bases at J; junction bases unmatched: 1. Germline loops: CDR1 GTSNPN, CDR2 SVGIG (reference sequence). CDR3 sequence: CAWSVREGEQFF. CDR3 bases: TGTGCCTGGAGTGTACGGGAGGGTGAGCAGTTCTTC.

Many counts were recorded for this clonotype. The chain uses TRBV10-2 and TRBJ1-4, with 11 bases that match TRBD1. The V gene end was trimmed by 5 bases and the J gene end by 7 bases; junction bases not matched to a gene: 9. This CDR3 contains 16 residues. Germline V gene lookup returns CDR1 WSHSY and CDR2 SAAADI. For the CDR3, the DNA is TGCGCCAGCAGTCCCGTGGACAGGGGGCTTGGTGAAAAACTGTTTTTT. Translated, it gives CASSPVDRGLGEKLFF.

This clonotype was seen once. This chain uses TRBV9 with TRBJ1-2; D is ambiguous. In germline, CDR1 is SGDLS, CDR2 YYNGEE. Trimming removed 6 bases at V and 4 bases at J, with 13 bases between. The CDR3 extends over 13 amino acids. CDR3 in amino acids: CASTLEGGYGYTF. The CDR3 DNA follows: TGTGCCAGCACCCTAGAGGGTGGCTATGGCTACACCTTC.

This clonotype was observed many times. The V and J genes are TRBV20-1 and TRBJ1-5, with D tentatively TRBD1 (5 bases). V lost 5 bases to trimming and J lost 6 bases, with 11 bases between them. Looked up from germline, CDR1 is DFQATT and CDR2 is SNEGSKA (reference sequence). The CDR3 length is 12 residues. The CDR3 region has the DNA TGCAGTGCTGCAGGGCCAAGTCAGCCCCAGCATTTT. This gives the protein CSAAGPSQPQHF.

In this sample, this clonotype turned up many times. The rearrangement links TRBV23-1 to TRBJ1-2, with D perhaps matching TRBD1 (6 bases). TRBV23-1 qualifies as an ORF whose function is uncertain. V was trimmed by 0 bases and J by 3 bases, leaving 14 bases between them. The CDR3 length is 16 residues. The CDR3 region is CASSQSTGCRDYGYTF. CDR3 DNA sequence: TGCGCCAGCAGTCAATCTACAGGGTGCCGAGACTATGGCTACACCTTC.